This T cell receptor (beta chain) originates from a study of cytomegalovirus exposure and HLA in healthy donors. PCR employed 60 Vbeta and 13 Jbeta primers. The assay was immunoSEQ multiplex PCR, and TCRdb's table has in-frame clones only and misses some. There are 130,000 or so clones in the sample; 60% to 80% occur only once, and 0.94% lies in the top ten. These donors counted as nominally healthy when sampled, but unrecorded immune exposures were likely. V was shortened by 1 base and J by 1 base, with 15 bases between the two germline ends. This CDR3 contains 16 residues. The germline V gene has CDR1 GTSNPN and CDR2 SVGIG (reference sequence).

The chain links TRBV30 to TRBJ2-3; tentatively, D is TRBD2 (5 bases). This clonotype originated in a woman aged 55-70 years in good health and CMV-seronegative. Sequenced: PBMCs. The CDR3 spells CAWSAPGGLRTDTQYF. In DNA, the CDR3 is TGTGCCTGGAGTGCCCCTGGCGGGTTACGCACAGATACGCAGTATTTT.